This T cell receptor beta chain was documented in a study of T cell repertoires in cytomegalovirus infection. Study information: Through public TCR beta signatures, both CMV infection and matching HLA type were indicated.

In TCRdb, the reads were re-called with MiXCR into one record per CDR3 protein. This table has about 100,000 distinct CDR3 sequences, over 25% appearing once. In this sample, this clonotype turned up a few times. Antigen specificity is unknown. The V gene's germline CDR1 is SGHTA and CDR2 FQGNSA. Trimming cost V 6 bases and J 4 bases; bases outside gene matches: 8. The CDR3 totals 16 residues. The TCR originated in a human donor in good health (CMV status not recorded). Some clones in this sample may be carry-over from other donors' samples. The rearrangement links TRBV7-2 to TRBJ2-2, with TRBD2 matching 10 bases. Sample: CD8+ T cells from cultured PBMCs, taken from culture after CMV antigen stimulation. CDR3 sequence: CASRNSAGGPTGELFF. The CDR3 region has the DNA TGTGCCAGCAGAAACTCAGCGGGGGGGCCCACCGGGGAGCTGTTTTTT.